This T cell receptor (beta chain) was sequenced in a study of T cell repertoires in cytomegalovirus infection. Whole-study context: Well-studied HLA-B-restricted CMV epitopes were used in the study alongside recently identified HLA-C-restricted ones.

TCRdb re-called the reads with MiXCR, one entry per CDR3 protein. Found here are about 180,000 distinct CDR3 sequences, roughly 21% of them singletons; the top ten hold roughly 25%. Broader study findings: There were HLA-C-restricted CMV-specific TCR beta clonotypes dominating the ex vivo response.

The V end was cut by 5 bases, the J end by 2 bases, with 9 bases between. Germline V gene sequence: CDR1 SGHVS, CDR2 FQNEAQ. This CDR3 has 13 residues. In its sample, this clonotype was seen many times. What it binds is unknown. This sample comprised CD8+ T cells from cultured PBMCs, obtained from culture after CMV antigen stimulation. This chain links TRBV7-8 with TRBJ2-5; D ambiguous. The sequence was collected from a human donor in good health (CMV status not recorded). Some clones in this sample may be carry-over from other donors' samples. CDR3 sequence (DNA): TGTGCCAGCAGCCCCCTCGATCAAGAGACCCAGTACTTC. Translating gives CASSPLDQETQYF.